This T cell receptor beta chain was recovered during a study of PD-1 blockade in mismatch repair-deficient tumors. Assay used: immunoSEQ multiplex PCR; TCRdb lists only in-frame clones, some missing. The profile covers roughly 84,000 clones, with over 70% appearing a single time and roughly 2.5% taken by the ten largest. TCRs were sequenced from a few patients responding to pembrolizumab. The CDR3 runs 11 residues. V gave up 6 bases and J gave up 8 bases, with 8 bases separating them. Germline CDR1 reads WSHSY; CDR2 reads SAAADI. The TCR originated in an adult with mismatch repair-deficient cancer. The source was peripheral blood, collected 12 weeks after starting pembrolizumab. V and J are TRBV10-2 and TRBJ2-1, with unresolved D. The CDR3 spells CASSPSDEQFF. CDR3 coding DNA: TGCGCCAGCAGCCCATCCGATGAGCAGTTCTTC.